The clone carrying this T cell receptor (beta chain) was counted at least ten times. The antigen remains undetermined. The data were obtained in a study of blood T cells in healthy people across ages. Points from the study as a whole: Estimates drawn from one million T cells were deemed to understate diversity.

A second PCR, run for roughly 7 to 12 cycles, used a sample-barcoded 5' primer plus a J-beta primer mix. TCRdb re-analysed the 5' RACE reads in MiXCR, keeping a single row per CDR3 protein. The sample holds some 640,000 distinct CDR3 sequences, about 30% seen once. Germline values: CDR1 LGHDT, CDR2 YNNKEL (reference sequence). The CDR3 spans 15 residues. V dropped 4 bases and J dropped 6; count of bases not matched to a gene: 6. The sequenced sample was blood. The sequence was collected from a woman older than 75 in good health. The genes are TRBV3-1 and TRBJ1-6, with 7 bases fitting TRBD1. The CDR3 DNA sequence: TGTGCCAGCAGCCGTTCGGGACAGAGTAATTCACCCCTCCACTTT. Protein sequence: CASSRSGQSNSPLHF.